These 2 T cell receptor beta chains were all obtained from the same sample, sequenced in a study of blood T cell repertoires in COVID-19. Data came from immunoSEQ multiplex PCR; TCRdb stores just in-frame clones and leaves some out. The data show over 120,000 clones, nearly 85% seen once. The sample was peripheral blood. These receptors all come from a human donor in a cohort sampled during active COVID-19.

The chain has TRBV2 and TRBJ1-2; D ambiguous. Germline loops: CDR1 SNHLY, CDR2 FYNNEI. V lost 6 bases and J lost 8, with 19 bases in between. There are 14 residues in the CDR3. The DNA of the CDR3 is TGTGCCAGCAGACGCGGTATAACTCTCCACGGCTACACCTTC. It is translated as CASRRGITLHGYTF.

The CDR3: CASSSPRTGGNSPLHF. For the CDR3, the DNA is TGTGCCAGCAGCTCTCCTCGGACAGGGGGTAATTCACCCCTCCACTTT. V and J are TRBV7-2 and TRBJ1-6; 10 bases are shared with TRBD1. Germline lookup yields CDR1 SGHTA and CDR2 FQGNSA. V gave up 4 bases and J gave up 6 bases; unmatched junction bases: 6. The length of the CDR3 is 16 residues.